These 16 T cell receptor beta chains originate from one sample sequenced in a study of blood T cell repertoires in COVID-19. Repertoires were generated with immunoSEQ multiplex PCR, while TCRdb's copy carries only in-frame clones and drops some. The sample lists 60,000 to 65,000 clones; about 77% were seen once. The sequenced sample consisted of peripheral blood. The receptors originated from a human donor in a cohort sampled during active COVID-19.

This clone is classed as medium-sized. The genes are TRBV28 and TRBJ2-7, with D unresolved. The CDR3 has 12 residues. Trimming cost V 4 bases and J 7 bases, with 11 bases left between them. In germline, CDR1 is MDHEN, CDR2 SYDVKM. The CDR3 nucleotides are TGTGCCAGCAGTTCCCCCCCCTTGGAGCAGTACTTC. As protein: CASSSPPLEQYF.

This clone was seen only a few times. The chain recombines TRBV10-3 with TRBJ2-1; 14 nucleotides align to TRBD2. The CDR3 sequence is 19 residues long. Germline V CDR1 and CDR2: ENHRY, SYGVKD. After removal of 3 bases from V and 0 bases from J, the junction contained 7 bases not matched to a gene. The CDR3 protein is CAISDQSGTSGSSYNEQFF. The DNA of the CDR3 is TGTGCCATCAGTGACCAATCCGGGACTAGCGGGAGCTCCTACAATGAGCAGTTCTTC.

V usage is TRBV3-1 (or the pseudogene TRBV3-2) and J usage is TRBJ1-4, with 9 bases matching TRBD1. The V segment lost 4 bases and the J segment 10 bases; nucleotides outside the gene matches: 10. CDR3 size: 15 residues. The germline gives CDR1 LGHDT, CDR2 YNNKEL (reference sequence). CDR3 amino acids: CASSLLGTGRGKLFF. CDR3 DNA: TGTGCCAGCAGCCTCCTCGGGACAGGGCGGGGAAAACTGTTTTTT.

The DNA of the CDR3 is TGTGCCACCAGTGACAGGGTTAATCAGCCCCAGCATTTT. Its protein is CATSDRVNQPQHF. The chain recombines TRBV24-1 with TRBJ1-5, with D tentatively TRBD1 (5 bases). The V and J ends lost 4 bases and 4 bases respectively, with 7 bases between them. Germline CDR1 and CDR2: KGHDR and SFDVKD. The CDR3 is made up of 13 amino acids.

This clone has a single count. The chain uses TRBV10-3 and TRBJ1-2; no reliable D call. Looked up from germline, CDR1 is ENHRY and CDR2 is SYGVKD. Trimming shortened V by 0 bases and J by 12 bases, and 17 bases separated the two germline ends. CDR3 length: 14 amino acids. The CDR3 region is CAISESTGLSGHTF. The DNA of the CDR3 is TGTGCCATCAGTGAGTCAACGGGGTTAAGCGGCCACACCTTC.

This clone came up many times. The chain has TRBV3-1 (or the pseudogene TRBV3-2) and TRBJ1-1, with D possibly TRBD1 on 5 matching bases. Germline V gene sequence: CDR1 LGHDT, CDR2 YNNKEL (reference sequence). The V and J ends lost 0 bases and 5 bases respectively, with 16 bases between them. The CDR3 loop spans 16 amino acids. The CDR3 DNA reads TGTGCCAGCAGCCAAGATTGTAGCAGGGTTGAAACTGAAGCTTTCTTT. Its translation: CASSQDCSRVETEAFF.

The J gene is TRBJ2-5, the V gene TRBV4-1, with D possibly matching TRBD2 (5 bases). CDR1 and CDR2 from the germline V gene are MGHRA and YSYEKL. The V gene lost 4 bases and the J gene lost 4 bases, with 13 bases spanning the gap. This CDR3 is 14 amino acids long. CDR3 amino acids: CASSRGGQVETQYF. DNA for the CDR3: TGCGCCAGCAGCCGAGGAGGTCAGGTAGAGACCCAGTACTTC.

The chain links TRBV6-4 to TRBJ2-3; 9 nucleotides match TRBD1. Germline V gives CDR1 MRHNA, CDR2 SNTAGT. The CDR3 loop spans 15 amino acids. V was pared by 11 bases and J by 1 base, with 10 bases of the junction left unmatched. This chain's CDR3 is CAPARDRDCTDTQYF. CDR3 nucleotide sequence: TGTGCCCCTGCACGGGACAGGGATTGCACAGATACGCAGTATTTT.

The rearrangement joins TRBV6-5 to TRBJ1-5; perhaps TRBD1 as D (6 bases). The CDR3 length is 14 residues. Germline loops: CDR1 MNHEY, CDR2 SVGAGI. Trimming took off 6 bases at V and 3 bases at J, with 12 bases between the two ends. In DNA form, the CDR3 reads TGTGCCAGCAGACCAACAGGGACCAATCAGCCCCAGCATTTT. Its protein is CASRPTGTNQPQHF.

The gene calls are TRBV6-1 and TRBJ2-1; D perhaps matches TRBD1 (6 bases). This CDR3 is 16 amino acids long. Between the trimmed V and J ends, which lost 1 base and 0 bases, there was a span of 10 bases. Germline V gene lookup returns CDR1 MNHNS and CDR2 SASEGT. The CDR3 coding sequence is TGTGCCAGCAGTGAAGGGACAGCTACCTCCTACAATGAGCAGTTCTTC. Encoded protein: CASSEGTATSYNEQFF.

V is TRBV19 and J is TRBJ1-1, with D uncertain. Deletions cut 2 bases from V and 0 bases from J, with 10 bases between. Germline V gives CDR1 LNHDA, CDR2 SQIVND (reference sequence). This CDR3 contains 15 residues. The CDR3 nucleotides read TGTGCCAGTAGTATAACGAACACAATGAACACTGAAGCTTTCTTT. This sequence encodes CASSITNTMNTEAFF.

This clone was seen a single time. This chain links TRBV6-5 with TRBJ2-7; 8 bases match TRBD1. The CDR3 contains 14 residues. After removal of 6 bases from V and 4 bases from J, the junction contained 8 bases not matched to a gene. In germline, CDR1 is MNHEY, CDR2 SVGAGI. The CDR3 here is CASSPGGDWYEQYF. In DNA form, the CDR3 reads TGTGCCAGCAGCCCAGGGGGCGACTGGTACGAGCAGTACTTC.

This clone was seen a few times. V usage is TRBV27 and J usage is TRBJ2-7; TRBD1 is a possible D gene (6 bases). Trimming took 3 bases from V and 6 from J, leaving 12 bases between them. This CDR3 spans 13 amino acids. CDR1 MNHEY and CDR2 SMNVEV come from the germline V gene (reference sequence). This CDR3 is CASSFGQLSEQYF. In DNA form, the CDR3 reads TGTGCCAGCAGTTTCGGACAGCTTAGCGAGCAGTACTTC.

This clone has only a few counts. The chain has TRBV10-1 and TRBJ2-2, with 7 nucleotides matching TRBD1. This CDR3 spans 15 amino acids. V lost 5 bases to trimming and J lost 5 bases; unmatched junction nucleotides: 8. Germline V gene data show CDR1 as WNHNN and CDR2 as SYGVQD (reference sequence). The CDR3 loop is CASSSRQGGTGELFF. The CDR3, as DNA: TGCGCCAGCAGTTCGAGACAGGGTGGAACCGGGGAGCTGTTTTTT.

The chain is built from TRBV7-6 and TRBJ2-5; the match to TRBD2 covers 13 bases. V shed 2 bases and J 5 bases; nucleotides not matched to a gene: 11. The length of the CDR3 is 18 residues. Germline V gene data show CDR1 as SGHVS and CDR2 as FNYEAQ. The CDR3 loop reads CASSLFGTSGGAFETQYF. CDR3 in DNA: TGTGCCAGCAGCTTATTTGGCACTAGCGGGGGGGCCTTTGAGACCCAGTACTTC.

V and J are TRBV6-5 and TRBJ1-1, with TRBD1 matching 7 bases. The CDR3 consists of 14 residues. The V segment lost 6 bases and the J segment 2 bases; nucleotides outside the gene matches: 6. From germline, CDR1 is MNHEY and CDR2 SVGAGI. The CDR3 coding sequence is TGTGCCAGCAGGACAGGGATTGTTAACACTGAAGCTTTCTTT. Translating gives CASRTGIVNTEAFF.